This T cell receptor (beta chain) was identified during a study of regulatory T cells in long-lasting Graves disease. This clonotype was detected ten times or more. The TCR beta library used iRepertoire HTBI primers with Arm-PCR amplification of CDR3. Using its own MiXCR run on the multiplex PCR reads, TCRdb lists one record per CDR3 protein. The table lists about 530,000 distinct CDR3 sequences, roughly a sixth of them singletons. The time point denotes: newly diagnosed GD, antithyroid drugs for less than 3 months. From RNA extracted from PBMCs, the TCR library was made. A blood draw put about 9 milliliters of peripheral blood into EDTA tubes. These data were also reused for a study on T cells in Graves' hyperthyroidism and ophthalmopathy. As reported in that work: Primed by the HTBI set, a first-round RT-PCR was run on the TCR CDR3.

The sample consisted of peripheral blood mononuclear cells (PBMCs), taken at new diagnosis, from a patient treated with antithyroid drugs. This clonotype originated in a woman aged 40 to 65 with Graves disease.

The CDR3 spells CASSRLAIDTQYF. CDR3 DNA: TGTGCCAGCAGTCGCCTAGCGATAGATACGCAGTATTTT. This chain joins TRBV6-2 or TRBV6-3 and TRBJ2-3; D might be TRBD2 (6 bases). The CDR3 is 13 residues long. Deletions cut 5 bases from V and 5 bases from J, with 11 bases between. The V gene's germline CDR1 is MNHEY and CDR2 SVGEGT.